This T cell receptor (beta chain) was identified during a study of T-cell reconstitution after alpha-beta-depleted transplantation in children. The germline V gene has CDR1 SEHNR and CDR2 FQNEAQ (reference sequence). Trimming took off 2 bases at V and 5 bases at J, with 12 bases between the two ends. The CDR3 is 14 residues long. Notes on the study in general: Alpha-beta T cells present about two months after transplant were reported to originate from several hundred expanded graft clones. It was surviving recipient T cells and thymic progenitors that gave some patients high TCRbeta diversity at day 60. Diversity and T-cell counts at one year after transplant derived mostly from new T cells.

There are a few counts of this clonotype. What it binds is not known. Unique molecular identifiers were built into the TCRbeta library. Using its own MiXCR run on the PCR reads, TCRdb lists one record per CDR3 protein. The table includes 700,000 to 950,000 distinct CDR3 sequences, under 20% detected once. V gene TRBV7-9 combines with J gene TRBJ1-2; D is unclear. The sample here was PBMCs, mostly from graft donor cells, taken 360 days after TCRalphabeta/CD19-depleted stem cell transplant. This TCR came from a male patient aged 10 to 17 who had a stem cell transplant for acute lymphoblastic leukemia, so the T cells may come from the graft donor. The CDR3 DNA reads TGTGCCAGCAGCTTAAGTGACACGAGTTATGGCTACACCTTC. As protein: CASSLSDTSYGYTF.